The sequence of this TCR beta chain was determined in a study of T cell changes during pregnancy in multiple sclerosis. Measured with immunoSEQ multiplex PCR; TCRdb has only the in-frame clones, and not every one. The profile covers tens of thousands of clones, with around 90% appearing a single time and around 0.58% taken by the ten largest. This CDR3 is 14 amino acids long. Germline V gene lookup returns CDR1 SGHNT and CDR2 YENEEA. Trimming pared 5 bases from V and 2 bases from J, leaving 10 bases between. This clone was seen only once. The rearrangement joins TRBV11-3 to TRBJ2-1; tentative D call: TRBD2 (5 bases). The specimen was CD4+ T cells from peripheral blood mononuclear cells, collected in the first trimester of pregnancy. The TCR originated in a female donor with multiple sclerosis, enrolled in a pregnancy study. The CDR3 here is CASSPRGTYNEQFF. CDR3 bases: TGTGCCAGCAGCCCCCGGGGTACCTACAATGAGCAGTTCTTC.